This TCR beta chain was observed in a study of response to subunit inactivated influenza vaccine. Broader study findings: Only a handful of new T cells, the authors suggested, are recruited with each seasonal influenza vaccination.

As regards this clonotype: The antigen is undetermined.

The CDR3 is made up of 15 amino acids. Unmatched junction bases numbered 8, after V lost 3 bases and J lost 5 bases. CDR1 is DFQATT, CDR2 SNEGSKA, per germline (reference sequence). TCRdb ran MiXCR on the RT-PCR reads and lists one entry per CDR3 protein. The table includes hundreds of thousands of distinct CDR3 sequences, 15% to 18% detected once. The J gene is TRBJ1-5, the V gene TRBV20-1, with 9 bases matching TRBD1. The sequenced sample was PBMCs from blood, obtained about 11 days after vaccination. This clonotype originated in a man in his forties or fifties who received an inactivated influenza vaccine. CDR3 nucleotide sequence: TGCAGTGCTAGGGTTGGCGGGACAGGGTATCAGCCCCAGCATTTT. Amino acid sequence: CSARVGGTGYQPQHF.